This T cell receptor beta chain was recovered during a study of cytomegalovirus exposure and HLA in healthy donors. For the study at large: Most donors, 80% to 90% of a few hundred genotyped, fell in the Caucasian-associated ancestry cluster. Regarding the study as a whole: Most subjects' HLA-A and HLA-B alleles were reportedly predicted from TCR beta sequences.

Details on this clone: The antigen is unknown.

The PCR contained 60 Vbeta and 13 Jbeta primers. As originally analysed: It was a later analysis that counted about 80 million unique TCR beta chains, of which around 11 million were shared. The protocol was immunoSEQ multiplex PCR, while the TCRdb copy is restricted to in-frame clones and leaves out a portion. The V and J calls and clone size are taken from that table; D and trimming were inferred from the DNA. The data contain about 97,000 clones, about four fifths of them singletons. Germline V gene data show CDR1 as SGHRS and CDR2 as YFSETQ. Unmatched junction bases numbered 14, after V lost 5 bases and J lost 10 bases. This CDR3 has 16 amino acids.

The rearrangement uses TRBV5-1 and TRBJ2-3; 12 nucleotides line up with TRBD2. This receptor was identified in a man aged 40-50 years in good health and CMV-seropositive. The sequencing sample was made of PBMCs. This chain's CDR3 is CASRKLAGGPGGSQYF. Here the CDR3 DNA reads TGCGCCAGCAGGAAACTAGCGGGAGGTCCGGGGGGCTCGCAGTATTTT.